These 29 T cell receptor beta chains were all obtained from the same sample, sequenced in a study of T cell responses to AZD1222 COVID-19 vaccine. Libraries were prepared by immunoSEQ multiplex PCR; TCRdb keeps only in-frame clonotypes and omits some of them. This table holds some 130,000 clones, nearly 90% found once. The input for sequencing was peripheral blood, taken 28 days after the second AZD1222 dose. These receptors were obtained from an adult who received the AZD1222 COVID-19 vaccine.

This sequence joins TRBV7-2 and TRBJ1-6, with 10 bases aligning to TRBD1. This CDR3 spans 16 amino acids. Trimming cost V 2 bases and J 13 bases; bases outside gene matches: 11. CDR1 is SGHTA and CDR2 is FQGNSA in the germline V gene. CDR3 in amino acids: CASSLKAGTGDFPLHF. The CDR3, as DNA: TGTGCCAGCAGCTTAAAAGCGGGGACAGGGGATTTTCCCCTCCACTTT.

This chain connects TRBV27 to TRBJ2-5; a weak D match, TRBD1 (5 bases). Trimming took off 5 bases at V and 0 bases at J, with 7 bases between the two ends. The length of the CDR3 is 13 residues. CDR1 MNHEY and CDR2 SMNVEV come from the germline V gene (reference sequence). The CDR3 loop is CASSRQYQETQYF. CDR3 sequence (DNA): TGTGCCAGCAGTAGACAGTACCAAGAGACCCAGTACTTC.

This clone appeared once. The V and J genes are TRBV6-5 and TRBJ1-2; a weak D match, TRBD1 (5 bases). CDR1 and CDR2 (germline): MNHEY, SVGAGI. Trimming took 4 bases from V and 2 from J, leaving 17 bases between them. The CDR3 is 16 amino acids. Here the CDR3 reads CASSSQLRGANYGYTF. DNA for the CDR3: TGTGCCAGCAGTTCCCAGTTGCGTGGGGCCAACTATGGCTACACCTTC.

The gene calls are TRBV19 and TRBJ1-2, with D unclear. Trimming removed 7 bases from V and 4 bases from J, with 16 bases in between. CDR1 and CDR2 (germline): LNHDA, SQIVND (reference sequence). The CDR3 runs to 14 residues. CDR3 DNA: TGTGCCAGTAAGACCTCGGCGGCAATCTATGGCTACACCTTC. As protein: CASKTSAAIYGYTF. The full variable domain, rest sourced from reference TRBV19 and TRBJ1-2, is DGGITQSPKYLFRKEGQNVTLSCEQNLNHDAMYWYRQDPGQGLRLIYYSQIVNDFQKGDIAEGYSVSREKKESFPLTVTSAQKNPTAFYLCASKTSAAIYGYTFGSGTRLTVV.

The chain's CDR3 is CSVDMVTEAFF. CDR3 sequence (DNA): TGCAGCGTTGATATGGTGACTGAAGCTTTCTTT. V is TRBV29-1 and J is TRBJ1-1; D uncertain. Trimming removed 3 bases at V and 5 bases at J, with 7 bases between. In germline, CDR1 is SQVTM, CDR2 ANQGSEA. This CDR3 spans 11 amino acids.

The chain employs TRBV9 and TRBJ1-3; possible D gene TRBD1, 5 bases. Germline CDR1 SGDLS, CDR2 YYNGEE. With 4 bases removed from V and 0 bases from J, the gap between germline ends came to 14 bases. The CDR3 is made up of 16 amino acids. The CDR3 DNA reads TGTGCCAGCAGCAAGGGGACGGACAACTCTGGAAACACCATATATTTT. Its protein product is CASSKGTDNSGNTIYF.

A single count supports this clone. The chain links TRBV2 to TRBJ2-7; D perhaps matches TRBD2 (6 bases). The length of the CDR3 is 12 residues. Trimming took 7 bases from V and 3 from J, leaving 10 bases between them. Per the germline V gene, CDR1 is SNHLY and CDR2 is FYNNEI. The CDR3, as DNA: TGTGCCAGCATGGGGCGGGGCTACGAGCAGTACTTC. It encodes CASMGRGYEQYF.

V usage is TRBV12-3 or TRBV12-4 and J usage is TRBJ2-5, with 8 bases aligning to TRBD2. The V segment lost 7 bases and the J segment 3 bases; nucleotides outside the gene matches: 4. The CDR3 sequence is 13 residues long. CDR3 amino acids: CASMILAEETQYF. The CDR3 DNA follows: TGTGCCAGCATGATACTAGCGGAAGAGACCCAGTACTTC.

This chain joins TRBV4-2 and TRBJ1-4; D ambiguous. Germline CDR1 LGHNA, CDR2 YNFKEQ. The CDR3 is made up of 15 amino acids. V was trimmed by 0 bases and J by 5 bases, leaving 10 bases between them. In DNA, the CDR3 is TGTGCCAGCAGCCAAGATCCCCAGAGCAATGAAAAACTGTTTTTT. Amino acid sequence: CASSQDPQSNEKLFF.

The V gene is TRBV28, the J gene TRBJ2-2; D is perhaps TRBD2 (5 bases). From germline, CDR1 is MDHEN and CDR2 SYDVKM. V was clipped by 0 bases and J by 4 bases, with 15 bases between them. This CDR3 contains 17 residues. CDR3 in DNA: TGTGCCAGCAGTTTATGGGGCGGTTACCGGGGCACCGGGGAGCTGTTTTTT. The encoded protein is CASSLWGGYRGTGELFF.

The V call is TRBV10-2, the J call TRBJ1-2; D is perhaps TRBD1 (6 bases). The CDR3 has 13 residues. Per the germline V gene, CDR1 is WSHSY and CDR2 is SAAADI. V lost 2 bases and J lost 8, with 12 bases in between. The CDR3 protein is CASSETSGEGYTF. The DNA of the CDR3 is TGCGCCAGCAGTGAGACGTCAGGGGAAGGCTACACCTTC.

V gene TRBV4-2 combines with J gene TRBJ2-3; TRBD1 is a possible D gene (5 bases). CDR3 length equals 15 residues. Trimming shortened V by 6 bases and J by 4 bases, and 17 bases separated the two germline ends. Germline V gene data show CDR1 as LGHNA and CDR2 as YNFKEQ. CDR3 region: CASSHGGAGADTQYF. CDR3 sequence (DNA): TGTGCCAGCAGTCACGGTGGGGCTGGGGCAGATACGCAGTATTTT.

This chain connects TRBV19 to TRBJ2-3; D is unclear. V lost 3 bases to trimming and J lost 4 bases, with 23 bases between them. This CDR3 spans 18 amino acids. The V gene's germline CDR1 is LNHDA and CDR2 SQIVND (reference sequence). The CDR3 is CASSIKVFLSGAADTQYF. The DNA of the CDR3 is TGTGCCAGTAGTATTAAAGTGTTCCTATCGGGTGCCGCAGATACGCAGTATTTT.

The J gene is TRBJ2-1, the V gene TRBV2; D possibly matches TRBD1 or TRBD2 (5 bases each). Looked up from germline, CDR1 is SNHLY and CDR2 is FYNNEI. The CDR3 has 11 residues. V lost 3 bases to trimming and J lost 10 bases, with 7 bases between them. CDR3: CASSDWGEQFF. The CDR3 bases are TGTGCCAGCAGTGATTGGGGGGAGCAGTTCTTC.

V gene TRBV4-1 combines with J gene TRBJ2-7, with TRBD2 matching 8 bases. The V gene's germline CDR1 is MGHRA and CDR2 YSYEKL. The CDR3 sequence is 15 residues long. Trimming at V came to 1 base and at J to 2 bases, leaving 4 bases not matched to a gene. The CDR3 DNA sequence: TGCGCCAGCAGCCAAGGACTAGCGTTTGCCTACGAGCAGTACTTC. Its translation is CASSQGLAFAYEQYF.

The CDR3 here is CASSKASGGTYNEQFF. CDR3 DNA: TGTGCCAGCAGTAAGGCTAGCGGGGGGACTTACAATGAGCAGTTCTTC. The chain couples TRBV2 to TRBJ2-1; 11 bases are shared with TRBD2. CDR1 and CDR2 from the germline V gene are SNHLY and FYNNEI. The CDR3 runs 16 residues. Germline trimming cut 5 bases from V and 4 bases from J; bases unmatched to any gene: 7.

This chain uses TRBV5-1 with TRBJ2-7; perhaps D is TRBD1 or TRBD2 (5 bases each). Per germline, CDR1 SGHRS and CDR2 YFSETQ. The germline V and J ends were trimmed by 4 bases and 2 bases, with 16 bases remaining between them. The CDR3 length is 15 residues. This CDR3 reads CASSRDASGAYEQYF. DNA of the CDR3: TGCGCCAGCAGCAGGGACGCCTCAGGAGCCTACGAGCAGTACTTC.

This chain links TRBV7-8 with TRBJ2-7; a possible D gene is TRBD1 (6 bases). The CDR3 is 14 residues long. Germline loops: CDR1 SGHVS, CDR2 FQNEAQ. The V end was cut by 5 bases, the J end by 3 bases, with 14 bases between. CDR3 region: CASSLRDINYEQYF. CDR3 coding DNA: TGTGCCAGCAGCCTTCGGGACATCAACTACGAGCAGTACTTC.

The chain links TRBV7-2 to TRBJ1-1; D gene uncertain. Germline V gene data show CDR1 as SGHTA and CDR2 as FQGNSA. This CDR3 comprises 14 residues. V was shortened by 3 bases and J by 2 bases, with 10 bases between the two germline ends. This CDR3 reads CASSLYQVNTEAFF. CDR3 nucleotide sequence: TGTGCCAGCAGCTTGTACCAGGTTAACACTGAAGCTTTCTTT.

This clone was recorded a few times. Other DNA sequences within the sample encode an identical CDR3. This sequence joins TRBV18 and TRBJ1-1; D uncertain. Trimming stripped 0 bases from V and 1 base from J, with 6 bases between. Germline lookup yields CDR1 KGHSH and CDR2 LQKENI. CDR3 length: 14 residues. CDR3 loop: CASSPPGRNTEAFF. The DNA of the CDR3 is TGTGCCAGCTCACCACCGGGTCGGAACACTGAAGCTTTCTTT.

This chain joins TRBV28 and TRBJ2-1; 7 bases map to TRBD1. The junction had 2 bases not matched to a gene; V was cut back by 2 bases and J by 4 bases. CDR1 and CDR2 from the germline V gene are MDHEN and SYDVKM. CDR3 size: 14 residues. The CDR3 region has the DNA TGTGCCAGCAGTTTAAGGGGGCCATACAATGAGCAGTTCTTC. Amino acids: CASSLRGPYNEQFF. The whole variable domain, filled in from reference TRBV28 and TRBJ2-1, reads DVKVTQSSRYLVKRTGEKVFLECVQDMDHENMFWYRQDPGLGLRLIYFSYDVKMKEKGDIPEGYSVSREKKERFSLILESASTNQTSMYLCASSLRGPYNEQFFGPGTRLTVL.

To note about this clone: Its ends do not fully match the called genes, so a read error is possible. The V gene is TRBV7-7, the J gene TRBJ2-1, with 12 bases lining up with TRBD2. CDR3 length: 15 amino acids. Per the germline V gene, CDR1 is SSHAT and CDR2 is FNYEAQ (reference sequence). Here the CDR3 DNA reads TGTGCTAGCAGCTTACTAGCGGGGGGCTACAATGAGCAGTTCTTC. Amino acid sequence: CASSLLAGGYNEQFF.

The table lists this clone with a few counts. The rearrangement joins TRBV12-5 to TRBJ1-1; 8 nucleotides line up with TRBD1. Trimming at V came to 6 bases and at J to 1 base, leaving 10 bases not matched to a gene. The germline V gene has CDR1 LGHNT and CDR2 FRNRAP. This CDR3 has 16 amino acids. The CDR3 spells CASGRTGNRRNTEAFF. CDR3 sequence (DNA): TGTGCTAGTGGGCGGACAGGGAACAGGAGGAACACTGAAGCTTTCTTT.

This chain uses TRBV6-1 with TRBJ1-6; D gene unclear. V shed 0 bases and J shed 2 bases, with 8 bases lying between them. This CDR3 has 16 amino acids. Germline CDR1 MNHNS, CDR2 SASEGT. CDR3 in amino acids: CASSEAHRPYNSPLHF. The CDR3 region has the DNA TGTGCCAGCAGTGAAGCCCACCGGCCCTATAATTCACCCCTCCACTTT.

The V gene is TRBV6-5, the J gene TRBJ1-2; no reliable D call. Deletions cut 8 bases from V and 7 bases from J, with 14 bases between. The CDR3 has 12 amino acids. Germline-derived CDR1 and CDR2 are MNHEY and SVGAGI. CDR3 sequence (DNA): TGTGCCAGCGGCCAACACGTCCGTGGCTACACCTTC. Its translation: CASGQHVRGYTF.

The rearrangement joins TRBV27 to TRBJ2-3, with D possibly TRBD2 on 6 matching bases. Trimming shortened V by 5 bases and J by 2 bases, and 11 bases separated the two germline ends. The CDR3 has 14 amino acids. The V gene's germline CDR1 is MNHEY and CDR2 SMNVEV (reference sequence). The CDR3 sequence: CASSLGLLTDTQYF. DNA for the CDR3: TGTGCCAGCAGTCTGGGACTCCTCACAGATACGCAGTATTTT.

The V gene is TRBV5-5, the J gene TRBJ2-5; 8 positions match TRBD1. CDR1 and CDR2 (germline): SGHKS, YYEKEE (reference sequence). V lost 0 bases to trimming and J lost 5 bases; unmatched junction nucleotides: 6. The CDR3 contains 15 residues. The CDR3 coding sequence is TGTGCCAGCAGCTTGGCTGACAGGGGAAGGGAGACCCAGTACTTC. Protein: CASSLADRGRETQYF.

The chain recombines TRBV29-1 with TRBJ2-7; D perhaps matches TRBD1 (6 bases). The length of the CDR3 is 12 residues. V lost 4 bases and J 5 bases, leaving 12 bases between the germline ends. Germline CDR1 SQVTM, CDR2 ANQGSEA. Here the CDR3 reads CSVGRSGDEQYF. The CDR3 nucleotides are TGCAGCGTTGGAAGGTCAGGGGACGAGCAGTACTTC.

This clone was seen just once. The chain employs TRBV2 and TRBJ2-1, with D uncertain. This CDR3 is 14 amino acids long. V dropped 7 bases and J dropped 2 bases, with 12 bases sitting between them. Germline V gives CDR1 SNHLY, CDR2 FYNNEI. The CDR3 nucleotides read TGTGCCAGCACCAGGACGGACCCCTACAATGAGCAGTTCTTC. Protein product: CASTRTDPYNEQFF.